Presented here are 24 T cell receptor beta chains from one specimen sequenced in a study of cytomegalovirus exposure and HLA in healthy donors. Sequenced by immunoSEQ multiplex PCR; TCRdb stores in-frame clones only, minus some. Of approximately 81,000 clones in the sample, 85% to 95% were seen once. Specimen: PBMCs. These receptor sequences come from a man aged 18 to 30 in good health and CMV-seronegative.

This clone has just one count. The chain combines TRBV2 with TRBJ2-7, with D perhaps TRBD1 (5 bases). V shed 8 bases and J shed 6 bases, with 14 bases lying between them. Germline values: CDR1 SNHLY, CDR2 FYNNEI. The CDR3 covers 12 residues. The CDR3 loop reads CASGVRVREQYF. In DNA, the CDR3 is TGTGCCAGCGGAGTCAGGGTACGCGAGCAGTACTTC. The entire variable domain, with the rest obtained from reference TRBV2 and TRBJ2-7, is as follows: EPEVTQTPSHQVTQMGQEVILRCVPISNHLYFYWYRQILGQKVEFLVSFYNNEISEKSEIFDDQFSVERPDGSNFTLKIRSTKLEDSAMYFCASGVRVREQYFGPGTRLTVT.

This chain links TRBV6-6 with TRBJ1-2; a weak D match, TRBD1 (5 bases). Germline CDR1 and CDR2: MNHNY and SVGAGI (reference sequence). V shed 0 bases and J shed 7 bases, with 12 bases lying between them. CDR3 length: 14 amino acids. CDR3 sequence reads: CASSYSGQGGGYTF. CDR3 DNA sequence: TGTGCCAGCAGTTACTCGGGGCAGGGTGGTGGCTACACCTTC.

This clone has only one observation. The V call is TRBV12-5, the J call TRBJ1-1; D ambiguous. This CDR3 is built from 13 residues. V was shortened by 3 bases and J by 2 bases, with 7 bases between the two germline ends. Germline V CDR1 and CDR2: LGHNT, FRNRAP. The CDR3 spells CASGLEQNTEAFF. CDR3 in DNA: TGTGCTAGTGGTTTAGAACAAAACACTGAAGCTTTCTTT.

The count of this clone is one. J is TRBJ2-7 and V is TRBV15; D is possibly TRBD2 (6 bases). Trimming cost V 3 bases and J 1 base, with 16 bases left between them. CDR1 LNHNV and CDR2 YYDKDF come from the germline V gene (reference sequence). This CDR3 is 16 amino acids long. The CDR3 sequence is CATSRGGQTSSYEQYF. The CDR3 coding sequence is TGTGCCACCAGCAGGGGGGGTCAAACTTCGTCCTACGAGCAGTACTTC.

The rearrangement joins TRBV30 to TRBJ2-1; D ambiguous. Trimming left V 2 bases short and J 7 bases short, with 9 bases between. The CDR3 is 12 amino acids. Germline CDR1 and CDR2: GTSNPN and SVGIG (reference sequence). The CDR3 spells CAWSPFSNEQFF. The CDR3 nucleotides read TGTGCCTGGAGTCCCTTTAGTAATGAGCAGTTCTTC.

J is TRBJ2-3 and V is TRBV5-6, with D perhaps matching TRBD2 (5 bases). The CDR3 is 15 residues long. CDR1 SGHDT and CDR2 YYEEEE come from the germline V gene. V lost 1 base to trimming and J lost 5 bases, with 14 bases between them. The chain's CDR3 is CASSLTYVGEDTQYF. The CDR3 bases are TGTGCCAGCAGCTTGACCTACGTCGGGGAAGATACGCAGTATTTT.

This clone was recorded only once. The J gene is TRBJ1-2, the V gene TRBV5-1, with TRBD1 matching 10 bases. J was trimmed by 6 bases and V by 4 bases; bases with no gene match: 12. The CDR3 is 16 amino acids. Germline V gene data show CDR1 as SGHRS and CDR2 as YFSETQ. CDR3 region: CASSITGGTGEDGYTF. For the CDR3, the DNA is TGCGCCAGCAGCATAACCGGCGGGACAGGGGAAGATGGCTACACCTTC.

A single count supports this clone. CDR3 amino acids: CASSPSGGTHNEQFF. CDR3 in DNA: TGTGCCAGCAGCCCTAGCGGGGGGACCCACAATGAGCAGTTCTTC. The chain employs TRBV7-3 and TRBJ2-1; 11 nucleotides line up with TRBD2. Germline CDR1 reads SGHTA; CDR2 reads FQGTGA. This CDR3 comprises 15 residues. The V and J ends lost 5 bases and 5 bases, in that order; junction bases with no gene match: 5.

The chain is built from TRBV2 and TRBJ1-1; D possibly corresponds to TRBD1 (6 bases). This CDR3 has 13 amino acids. V lost 10 bases and J 4 bases, leaving 16 bases between the germline ends. Germline V gene lookup returns CDR1 SNHLY and CDR2 FYNNEI. CDR3 region: CAIHPQGRTEAFF. In DNA, the CDR3 is TGTGCCATCCATCCCCAGGGGCGCACTGAAGCTTTCTTT. Full variable domain (outside the CDR3, taken from reference TRBV2 and TRBJ1-1): EPEVTQTPSHQVTQMGQEVILRCVPISNHLYFYWYRQILGQKVEFLVSFYNNEISEKSEIFDDQFSVERPDGSNFTLKIRSTKLEDSAMYFCAIHPQGRTEAFFGQGTRLTVV.

The chain carries TRBV7-3 and TRBJ2-5; 10 nucleotides line up with TRBD2. This CDR3 contains 16 residues. The ends lost 3 bases at V and 2 bases at J; junction bases unmatched: 6. The germline V gene has CDR1 SGHTA and CDR2 FQGTGA. The CDR3 is CASSFGGSGRQETQYF. In nucleotides, the CDR3 is TGTGCCAGCAGCTTTGGAGGTAGCGGGAGGCAAGAGACCCAGTACTTC.

The V gene is TRBV7-6, the J gene TRBJ2-7, with 12 nucleotides matching TRBD2. The V and J ends lost 5 bases and 4 bases, in that order; junction bases with no gene match: 3. The CDR3 consists of 14 residues. CDR1 is SGHVS and CDR2 is FNYEAQ in the germline V gene. The CDR3 DNA reads TGTGCCAGCAGCACGACTAGCGGGAGATACGAGCAGTACTTC. Its protein product is CASSTTSGRYEQYF.

The gene calls are TRBV10-3 and TRBJ1-5; tentative D call: TRBD1 (6 bases). V was pared by 5 bases and J by 4 bases, with 12 bases between. The CDR3 is 14 amino acids. Germline V gene data show CDR1 as ENHRY and CDR2 as SYGVKD. CDR3 sequence: CAISREGVNQPQHF. CDR3 coding DNA: TGTGCCATCAGTCGAGAGGGGGTTAATCAGCCCCAGCATTTT.

The chain employs TRBV19 and TRBJ1-1, with TRBD1 identical over 11 bases. Trimming cost V 4 bases and J 4 bases; bases outside gene matches: 11. Germline V gene sequence: CDR1 LNHDA, CDR2 SQIVND (reference sequence). The CDR3 contains 17 residues. The CDR3 DNA reads as TGTGCCAGTAGTAAAACCGGGACAGGGGGTAGGAGCACTGAAGCTTTCTTT. This encodes CASSKTGTGGRSTEAFF.

The V and J genes are TRBV18 and TRBJ2-1; 10 bases map to TRBD2. The germline V gene has CDR1 KGHSH and CDR2 LQKENI. The CDR3 runs to 16 residues. Trimming took 4 bases from V and 3 from J; bases not matched to a gene: 6. The CDR3 spells CASSQNGLADYNEQFF. DNA of the CDR3: TGTGCCAGCTCACAAAACGGACTAGCGGACTACAATGAGCAGTTCTTC.

The V and J genes are TRBV4-1 and TRBJ1-2, with 7 nucleotides matching TRBD1. The CDR3 has 14 residues. V dropped 3 bases and J dropped 4; count of bases not matched to a gene: 5. Germline V gene sequence: CDR1 MGHRA, CDR2 YSYEKL. CDR3 region: CASSHPQGPYGYTF. CDR3 coding DNA: TGCGCCAGCAGCCACCCACAGGGGCCCTATGGCTACACCTTC.

This chain uses TRBV23-1 with TRBJ1-5, with 9 bases that match TRBD1. TRBV23-1 is given ORF status, its function remaining uncertain. There are 16 residues in the CDR3. With V trimmed by 3 bases and J by 3 bases, 6 bases remained unmatched. The CDR3 loop reads CASSHGQGIFNQPQHF. The CDR3 region has the DNA TGCGCCAGCAGTCACGGACAGGGGATATTCAATCAGCCCCAGCATTTT.

The chain carries TRBV6-1 and TRBJ2-1; D is unclear. The V and J ends lost 2 bases and 8 bases respectively, with 10 bases between them. This CDR3 spans 13 amino acids. CDR1 is MNHNS, CDR2 SASEGT, per germline. The CDR3 region has the DNA TGTGCCAGCAGTGAAAGTTATTCAGATGAGCAGTTCTTC. Residues: CASSESYSDEQFF.

CDR3 amino acids: CASSGATYEQYF. The CDR3 DNA sequence: TGTGCCAGCAGTGGAGCCACCTACGAGCAGTACTTC. This sequence joins TRBV9 and TRBJ2-7, with D unresolved. In germline, CDR1 is SGDLS, CDR2 YYNGEE. This CDR3 is built from 12 residues. V gave up 5 bases and J gave up 2 bases, with 8 bases separating them. Variable domain in full (rest from reference TRBV9 and TRBJ2-7): DSGVTQTPKHLITATGQRVTLRCSPRSGDLSVYWYQQSLDQGLQFLIQYYNGEERAKGNILERFSAQQFPDLHSELNLSSLELGDSALYFCASSGATYEQYFGPGTRLTVT.

The genes are TRBV11-2 and TRBJ2-2; 13 positions agree with TRBD2. Germline V lookup: CDR1 SGHAT, CDR2 FQNNGV. The junction had 4 bases not matched to a gene; V was cut back by 5 bases and J by 4 bases. The CDR3 sequence is 16 residues long. The CDR3 nucleotides read TGTGCCAGCAGCCTACTAGCGGGGGGGCTCACCGGGGAGCTGTTTTTT. Translating it yields CASSLLAGGLTGELFF.

This chain connects TRBV9 to TRBJ2-5; TRBD1 matches 7 bases. Trimming cost V 0 bases and J 5 bases; bases outside gene matches: 7. Germline loops: CDR1 SGDLS, CDR2 YYNGEE. CDR3 length: 15 amino acids. The CDR3: CASSVGGQYQETQYF. For the CDR3, the DNA is TGTGCCAGCAGCGTAGGGGGACAGTATCAGGAGACCCAGTACTTC.

The chain has TRBV28 and TRBJ1-2; D perhaps matches TRBD1 (6 bases). The germline V gene encodes CDR1 MDHEN and CDR2 SYDVKM. CDR3 size: 13 residues. V lost 6 bases and J 7 bases, leaving 15 bases between the germline ends. CDR3 nucleotides: TGTGCCAGCAGCTCCCAGGGGAACCGTGGCTACACCTTC. As protein: CASSSQGNRGYTF.

The chain has TRBV10-3 and TRBJ2-5; the D gene is possibly TRBD2 (6 bases). CDR3 length: 13 residues. Germline CDR1 is ENHRY and CDR2 is SYGVKD. Trimming pared 6 bases from V and 4 bases from J, leaving 12 bases between. CDR3 protein: CAISREHGETQYF. The CDR3 bases are TGTGCCATCAGCCGGGAGCATGGAGAGACCCAGTACTTC.

V is TRBV7-2 and J is TRBJ2-1; D is unclear. The CDR3 is 14 residues long. Germline V gene lookup returns CDR1 SGHTA and CDR2 FQGNSA. The ends were cut back, 3 bases at V and 5 bases at J, with 11 bases in the middle. CDR3 sequence: CASSFRWADNEQFF. The CDR3 DNA follows: TGTGCCAGCAGCTTTCGGTGGGCCGACAATGAGCAGTTCTTC.

The J gene is TRBJ1-5, the V gene TRBV7-9; tentative D call: TRBD1 (5 bases). Trimming left V 1 base short and J 4 bases short, with 11 bases between. Germline V gene data show CDR1 as SEHNR and CDR2 as FQNEAQ (reference sequence). CDR3 length: 15 residues. The CDR3 here is CASSLGGGANQPQHF. The DNA of the CDR3 is TGTGCCAGCAGCTTAGGGGGTGGGGCGAATCAGCCCCAGCATTTT.